Each of the 14 T cell receptor beta chains below was sequenced from the same sample in a study of blood T cell repertoires in COVID-19. Profiling relied on immunoSEQ multiplex PCR, and the TCRdb table lists in-frame clones only, not all of them. The sample consists of 300,000 to 350,000 clones, 75% to 95% of them appearing once. Sample: peripheral blood. The receptor source for this set is a young woman with COVID-19, enrolled during active disease.

This chain connects TRBV7-2 to TRBJ2-1; 9 nucleotides agree with TRBD1. CDR1 and CDR2 from the germline V gene are SGHTA and FQGNSA. The CDR3 is 15 residues long. V trimming: 7 bases; J trimming: 5 bases; junction bases outside the gene matches: 9. CDR3 nucleotide sequence: TGTGCCAGCACCCTAAGGGACAGGGTACACAATGAGCAGTTCTTC. Its protein is CASTLRDRVHNEQFF.

V gene TRBV7-3 combines with J gene TRBJ2-1; 10 nucleotides line up with TRBD2. From germline, CDR1 is SGHTA and CDR2 FQGTGA. This CDR3 region has 14 residues. V lost 5 bases, J lost 5 bases, and 3 bases stayed unmatched. The CDR3: CASSRTSGNNEQFF. The CDR3 nucleotides read TGTGCCAGCAGCCGGACTAGCGGAAACAATGAGCAGTTCTTC. The full variable domain, its missing parts supplied by reference TRBV7-3 and TRBJ2-1, is GAGVSQTPSNKVTEKGKYVELRCDPISGHTALYWYRQSLGQGPEFLIYFQGTGAADDSGLPNDRFFAVRPEGSVSTLKIQRTERGDSAVYLCASSRTSGNNEQFFGPGTRLTVL.

The chain couples TRBV28 to TRBJ2-2; no reliable D call. CDR1 is MDHEN, CDR2 SYDVKM, per germline. CDR3 length equals 11 residues. The V end was cut by 8 bases, the J end by 3 bases, with 4 bases between. The CDR3 DNA sequence: TGTGCCAGCCGAGACACCGGGGAGCTGTTTTTT. Encoded protein: CASRDTGELFF.

The genes are TRBV18 and TRBJ2-1; 14 bases are a match to TRBD2. The CDR3 has 16 residues. The germline V gene has CDR1 KGHSH and CDR2 LQKENI. The ends lost 1 base at V and 10 bases at J; junction bases unmatched: 6. DNA for the CDR3: TGTGCCAGCTCACCACAAGGACTAGCGGGAGGAGAAGAGCAGTTCTTC. The encoded protein is CASSPQGLAGGEEQFF.

V and J are TRBV9 and TRBJ2-3; TRBD2 is a possible D gene (5 bases). The length of the CDR3 is 13 residues. Germline loops: CDR1 SGDLS, CDR2 YYNGEE. V was pared by 4 bases and J by 6 bases, with 12 bases between. The CDR3 here is CASSPLTGDTQYF. The DNA of the CDR3 is TGTGCCAGCAGCCCCTTAACGGGGGATACGCAGTATTTT. The full variable domain, its missing parts supplied by reference TRBV9 and TRBJ2-3, is DSGVTQTPKHLITATGQRVTLRCSPRSGDLSVYWYQQSLDQGLQFLIQYYNGEERAKGNILERFSAQQFPDLHSELNLSSLELGDSALYFCASSPLTGDTQYFGPGTRLTVL.

DNA of the CDR3: TGCAGTGCTAGACTCGGTCAGCCCCAGCATTTT. It translates to CSARLGQPQHF. This sequence joins TRBV20-1 and TRBJ1-5; D not certain. Germline CDR1 and CDR2: DFQATT and SNEGSKA (reference sequence). This CDR3 contains 11 residues. Trimming shortened V by 2 bases and J by 6 bases, and 5 bases separated the two germline ends.

This rearrangement joins TRBV30 to TRBJ2-5; TRBD1 might be the D (5 bases). CDR1 is GTSNPN and CDR2 is SVGIG in the germline V gene (reference sequence). CDR3 length: 11 residues. V gave up 5 bases and J gave up 3 bases, with 7 bases separating them. Here the CDR3 DNA reads TGTGCCTGGGGGGCAAAAGAGACCCAGTACTTC. Protein: CAWGAKETQYF.

The chain is built from TRBV9 and TRBJ1-5; 11 bases agree with TRBD1. Germline V lookup: CDR1 SGDLS, CDR2 YYNGEE. V lost 2 bases, J lost 5 bases, and 3 bases stayed unmatched. This CDR3 has 15 residues. The CDR3, as DNA: TGTGCCAGCAGCGTCGGGACAGGGGGACATCAGCCCCAGCATTTT. Translated: CASSVGTGGHQPQHF. Combining the CDR3 with reference TRBV9 and TRBJ1-5 gives the whole variable domain DSGVTQTPKHLITATGQRVTLRCSPRSGDLSVYWYQQSLDQGLQFLIQYYNGEERAKGNILERFSAQQFPDLHSELNLSSLELGDSALYFCASSVGTGGHQPQHFGDGTRLSIL.

The chain has TRBV4-2 and TRBJ2-1; TRBD2 matches at 10 bases. CDR3 length: 15 residues. Germline-derived CDR1 and CDR2 are LGHNA and YNFKEQ. Unmatched junction bases numbered 5, after V lost 4 bases and J lost 5 bases. The CDR3 coding sequence is TGTGCCAGCAGCCGCGCTCTAGCGGGAGACAATGAGCAGTTCTTC. Translated, it gives CASSRALAGDNEQFF.

The chain uses TRBV18 and TRBJ1-4; D ambiguous. Germline CDR1 KGHSH, CDR2 LQKENI. V shed 0 bases and J shed 6 bases, with 8 bases lying between them. This CDR3 contains 14 residues. The CDR3 reads CASSPPRVDEKLFF. The CDR3 DNA is TGTGCCAGCTCACCACCCCGGGTGGATGAAAAACTGTTTTTT. Supplemented by reference TRBV18 and TRBJ1-4, the full variable domain reads NAGVMQNPRHLVRRRGQEARLRCSPMKGHSHVYWYRQLPEEGLKFMVYLQKENIIDESGMPKERFSAEFPKEGPSILRIQQVVRGDSAAYFCASSPPRVDEKLFFGSGTQLSVL.

V is TRBV10-1 and J is TRBJ1-1; no firm D call. The CDR3 spans 13 residues. V was clipped by 2 bases and J by 11 bases, with 15 bases between them. Germline CDR1 WNHNN, CDR2 SYGVQD (reference sequence). In nucleotides, the CDR3 is TGCGCCAGCAGTGAGACTTTGACGGGTGGGGCTTTCTTT. This sequence encodes CASSETLTGGAFF.

V is TRBV5-1 and J is TRBJ2-1, with a tentative D call TRBD2 (5 bases). The CDR3 has 14 residues. Germline CDR1 and CDR2: SGHRS and YFSETQ. V dropped 4 bases and J dropped 4 bases, with 12 bases sitting between them. CDR3 coding DNA: TGCGCCAGCAGCCCTTCGGGGTTTTACAATGAGCAGTTCTTC. This sequence encodes CASSPSGFYNEQFF.

The chain is built from TRBV25-1 and TRBJ1-2; no clear D. Deletions cut 3 bases from V and 0 bases from J, with 8 bases between. The CDR3 totals 14 residues. Germline-derived CDR1 and CDR2 are MGHDK and SYGVNS. Here the CDR3 reads CASSERRANYGYTF. For the CDR3, the DNA is TGTGCCAGCAGTGAGCGAAGAGCTAACTATGGCTACACCTTC.

The chain combines TRBV15 with TRBJ2-1, with 13 bases fitting TRBD2. V lost 0 bases, J lost 4 bases, and 18 bases stayed unmatched. Germline V CDR1 and CDR2: LNHNV, YYDKDF (reference sequence). This CDR3 has 22 residues. The CDR3 DNA is TGTGCCACCAGCAGAGATCGGGTCAGTACTAGCGGGAGGGGTAACGTTTACAATGAGCAGTTCTTC. Protein sequence: CATSRDRVSTSGRGNVYNEQFF.